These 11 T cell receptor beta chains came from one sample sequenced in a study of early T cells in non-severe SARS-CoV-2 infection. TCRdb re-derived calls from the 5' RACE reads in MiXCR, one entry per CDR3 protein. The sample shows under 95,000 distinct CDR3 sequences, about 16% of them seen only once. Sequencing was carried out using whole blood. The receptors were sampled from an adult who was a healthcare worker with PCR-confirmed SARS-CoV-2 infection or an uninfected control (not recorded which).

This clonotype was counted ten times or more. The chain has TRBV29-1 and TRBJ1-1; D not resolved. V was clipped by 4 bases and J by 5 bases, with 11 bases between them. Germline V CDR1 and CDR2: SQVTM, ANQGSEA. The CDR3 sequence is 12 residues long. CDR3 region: CSVAGRRTEAFF. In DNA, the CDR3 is TGCAGCGTTGCCGGACGAAGGACTGAAGCTTTCTTT.

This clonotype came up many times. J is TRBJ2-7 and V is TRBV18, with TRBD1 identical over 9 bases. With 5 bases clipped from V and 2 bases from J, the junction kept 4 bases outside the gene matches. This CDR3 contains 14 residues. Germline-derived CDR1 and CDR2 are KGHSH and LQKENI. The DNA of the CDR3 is TGTGCCAGCTCAATAGGGACAGGGCCCTACGAGCAGTACTTC. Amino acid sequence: CASSIGTGPYEQYF.

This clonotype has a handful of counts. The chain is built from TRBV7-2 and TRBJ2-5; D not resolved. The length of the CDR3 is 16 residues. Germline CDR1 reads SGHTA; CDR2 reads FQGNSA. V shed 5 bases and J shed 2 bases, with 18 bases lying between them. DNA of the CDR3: TGTGCCAGCAGCCCCTTTCAGTCGGTCTTACAAGAGACCCAGTACTTC. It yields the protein CASSPFQSVLQETQYF.

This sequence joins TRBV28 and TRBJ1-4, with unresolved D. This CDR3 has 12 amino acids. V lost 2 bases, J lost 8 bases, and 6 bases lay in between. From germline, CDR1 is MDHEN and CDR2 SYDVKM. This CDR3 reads CASSLQWEKLFF. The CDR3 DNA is TGTGCCAGCAGTTTACAATGGGAAAAACTGTTTTTT.

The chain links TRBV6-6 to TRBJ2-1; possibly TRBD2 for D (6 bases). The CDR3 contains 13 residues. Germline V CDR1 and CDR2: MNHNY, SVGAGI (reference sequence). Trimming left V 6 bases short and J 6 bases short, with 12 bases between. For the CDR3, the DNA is TGTGCCAGCAGCCGACGGGAGCCCAATGAGCAGTTCTTC. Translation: CASSRREPNEQFF.

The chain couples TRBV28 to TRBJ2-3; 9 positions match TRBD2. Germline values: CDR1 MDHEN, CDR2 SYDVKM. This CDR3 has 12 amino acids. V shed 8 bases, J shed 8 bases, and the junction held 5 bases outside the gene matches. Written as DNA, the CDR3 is TGTGCCAGCTTAGCGGGAGTCGGTACGCAGTATTTT. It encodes CASLAGVGTQYF.

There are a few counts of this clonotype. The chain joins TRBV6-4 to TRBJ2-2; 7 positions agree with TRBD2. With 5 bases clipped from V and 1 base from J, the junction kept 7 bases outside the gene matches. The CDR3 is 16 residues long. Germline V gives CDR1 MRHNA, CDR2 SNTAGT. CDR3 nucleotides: TGTGCCAGCAGTCCTGCGGGAGAGAGGAACACCGGGGAGCTGTTTTTT. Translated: CASSPAGERNTGELFF.

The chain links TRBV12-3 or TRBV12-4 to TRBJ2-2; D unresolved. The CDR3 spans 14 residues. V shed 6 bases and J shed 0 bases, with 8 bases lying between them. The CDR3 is CASREHANTGELFF. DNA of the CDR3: TGTGCCAGCAGGGAACATGCGAACACCGGGGAGCTGTTTTTT.

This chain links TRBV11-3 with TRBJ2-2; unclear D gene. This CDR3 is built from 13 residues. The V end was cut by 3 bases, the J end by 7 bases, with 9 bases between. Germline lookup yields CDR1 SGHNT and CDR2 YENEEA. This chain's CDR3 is CASSFLSGGELFF. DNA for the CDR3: TGTGCCAGCAGCTTCTTGTCCGGCGGGGAGCTGTTTTTT.

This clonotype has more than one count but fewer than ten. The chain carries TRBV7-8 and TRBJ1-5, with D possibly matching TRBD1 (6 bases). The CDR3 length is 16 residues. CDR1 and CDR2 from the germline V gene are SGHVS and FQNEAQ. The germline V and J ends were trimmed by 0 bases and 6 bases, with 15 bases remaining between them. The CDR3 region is CASSLARKGGGQPQHF. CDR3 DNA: TGTGCCAGCAGCTTAGCGCGTAAGGGGGGAGGTCAGCCCCAGCATTTT.

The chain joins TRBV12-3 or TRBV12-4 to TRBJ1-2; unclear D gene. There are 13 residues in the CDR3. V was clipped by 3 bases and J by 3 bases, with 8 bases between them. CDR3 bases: TGTGCCAGCAGTTTGATGACGGACTATGGCTACACCTTC. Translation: CASSLMTDYGYTF.